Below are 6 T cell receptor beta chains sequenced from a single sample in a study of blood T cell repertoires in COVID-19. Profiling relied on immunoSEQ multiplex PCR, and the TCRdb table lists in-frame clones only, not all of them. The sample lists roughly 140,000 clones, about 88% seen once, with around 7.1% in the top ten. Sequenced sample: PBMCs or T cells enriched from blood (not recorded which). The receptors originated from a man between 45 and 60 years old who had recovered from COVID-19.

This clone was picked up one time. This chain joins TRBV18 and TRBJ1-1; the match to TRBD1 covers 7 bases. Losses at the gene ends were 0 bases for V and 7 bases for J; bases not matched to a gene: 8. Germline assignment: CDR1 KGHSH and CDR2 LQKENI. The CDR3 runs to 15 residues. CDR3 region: CASSPPAGGNGEAFF. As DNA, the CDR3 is TGTGCCAGCTCACCACCCGCAGGGGGTAATGGTGAAGCTTTCTTT.

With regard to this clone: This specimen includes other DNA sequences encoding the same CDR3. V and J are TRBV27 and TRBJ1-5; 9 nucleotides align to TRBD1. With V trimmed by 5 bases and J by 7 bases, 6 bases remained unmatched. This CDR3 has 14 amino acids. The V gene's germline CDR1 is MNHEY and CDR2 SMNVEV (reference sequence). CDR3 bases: TGTGCCAGCAGTCCGGACAGGGGCGACCAGCCCCAGCATTTT. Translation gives CASSPDRGDQPQHF.

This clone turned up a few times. The DNA of the CDR3 is TGTGCCAGCACCCGAAGACAGGGGGAAGGCTACACCTTC. It codes for CASTRRQGEGYTF. This chain joins TRBV27 and TRBJ1-2; 9 bases map to TRBD1. Per germline, CDR1 MNHEY and CDR2 SMNVEV (reference sequence). The CDR3 consists of 13 residues. V lost 7 bases to trimming and J lost 8 bases; unmatched junction nucleotides: 8.

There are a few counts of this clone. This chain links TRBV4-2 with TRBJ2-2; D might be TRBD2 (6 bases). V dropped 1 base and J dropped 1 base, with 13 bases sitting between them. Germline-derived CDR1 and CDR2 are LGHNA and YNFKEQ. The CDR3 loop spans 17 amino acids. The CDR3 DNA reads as TGTGCCAGCAGCCAAGTGGTGGGGACTCGGAACACCGGGGAGCTGTTTTTT. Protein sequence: CASSQVVGTRNTGELFF.

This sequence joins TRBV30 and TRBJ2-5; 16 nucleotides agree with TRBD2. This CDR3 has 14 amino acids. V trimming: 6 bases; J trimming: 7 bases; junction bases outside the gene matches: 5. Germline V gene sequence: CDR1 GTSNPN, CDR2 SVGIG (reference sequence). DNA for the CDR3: TGTGCCTGTCCCGGGACTAGCGGGGGGGGGACCCAGTACTTC. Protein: CACPGTSGGGTQYF. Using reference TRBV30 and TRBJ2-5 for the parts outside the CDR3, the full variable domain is SQTIHQWPATLVQPVGSPLSLECTVEGTSNPNLYWYRQAAGRGLQLLFYSVGIGQISSEVPQNLSASRPQDRQFILSSKKLLLSDSGFYLCACPGTSGGGTQYFGPGTRLLVL.

Here the CDR3 DNA reads TGTGCCAGTAGTATCGACAGGGGGGACAATCAGCCCCAGCATTTT. Its protein product is CASSIDRGDNQPQHF. V is TRBV19 and J is TRBJ1-5; TRBD1 matches at 9 bases. J lost 3 bases, V lost 3 bases, and 3 bases had no gene match. Germline V gives CDR1 LNHDA, CDR2 SQIVND (reference sequence). The CDR3 contains 15 residues.